A single sample is the source of the 13 T cell receptor beta chains below, sequenced in a study of cytomegalovirus exposure and HLA in healthy donors. The PCR had 60 Vbeta and 13 Jbeta primers. Some clones are missing from TCRdb's copy, which holds only in-frame ones; the method was immunoSEQ multiplex PCR. The sample has 200,000 to 250,000 clones, around 80% seen once. Specimen: PBMCs. These receptors were taken from a man between 25 and 39 years old in good health and CMV-seronegative.

The chain carries TRBV7-9 and TRBJ2-7, with TRBD1 identical over 11 bases. The CDR3 spans 14 residues. Per the germline V gene, CDR1 is SEHNR and CDR2 is FQNEAQ (reference sequence). With 6 bases clipped from V and 1 base from J, the junction kept 2 bases outside the gene matches. The CDR3 DNA reads TGTGCCAGCAGGGGACAGGGGGGGTCCTACGAGCAGTACTTC. It encodes CASRGQGGSYEQYF.

As regards this clone: A read error may produce the germline difference seen at one junction end. The chain uses TRBV27 and TRBJ2-7; D is possibly TRBD2 (6 bases). The CDR3 is made up of 14 amino acids. CDR1 and CDR2 from the germline V gene are MNHEY and SMNVEV (reference sequence). The DNA of the CDR3 is TGTGCCAGCAGTTCCCTTAGCGGCCCCTACGGGCAGTACTTC. Translating gives CASSSLSGPYGQYF.

The J gene is TRBJ1-2, the V gene TRBV5-4, with D unclear. Between the trimmed V and J ends, which lost 3 bases and 8 bases, there was a span of 14 bases. The CDR3 length is 13 residues. In germline, CDR1 is SGHNT, CDR2 YYREEE (reference sequence). The CDR3 is CASSYGVPNGYTF. As DNA, the CDR3 is TGTGCCAGCAGCTACGGTGTTCCTAACGGCTACACCTTC.

CDR3 sequence (DNA): TGTGCCAGCAGCGAGTCCCCGGGACAGGGCGTTGCAACTAATGAAAAACTGTTTTTT. Residues: CASSESPGQGVATNEKLFF. The J gene is TRBJ1-4, the V gene TRBV9; 9 nucleotides align to TRBD1. Germline V gene sequence: CDR1 SGDLS, CDR2 YYNGEE. CDR3 length equals 19 residues. V lost 3 bases to trimming and J lost 0 bases; unmatched junction nucleotides: 12.

The CDR3 nucleotides read TGTGCCAGCAGCAAGGGACTAGCGGGGGCGGGAGAGACCCAGTACTTC. Residues: CASSKGLAGAGETQYF. The chain recombines TRBV7-9 with TRBJ2-5; 14 bases line up with TRBD2. V was pared by 5 bases and J by 4 bases, with 6 bases of the junction left unmatched. The CDR3 is made up of 16 amino acids. Germline V gives CDR1 SEHNR, CDR2 FQNEAQ (reference sequence).

The genes are TRBV6-5 and TRBJ1-1, with 7 bases that match TRBD1. This CDR3 is built from 15 residues. V shed 6 bases, J shed 7 bases, and the junction held 14 bases outside the gene matches. Germline CDR1 and CDR2: MNHEY and SVGAGI. The CDR3 nucleotides are TGTGCCAGCAGACCCAACACAGGGGAGAGTAGTGAAGCTTTCTTT. This gives the protein CASRPNTGESSEAFF.

This clone showed up just once. The rearrangement links TRBV5-1 to TRBJ2-2; 7 bases align to TRBD2. J was trimmed by 6 bases and V by 4 bases; bases with no gene match: 9. Germline assignment: CDR1 SGHRS and CDR2 YFSETQ. The CDR3 spans 15 residues. CDR3 loop: CASSPLGGDAGELFF. CDR3 DNA: TGCGCCAGCAGCCCCTTGGGGGGGGATGCCGGGGAGCTGTTTTTT.

Note on this clone: Within the sample, other DNA sequences also encode this same CDR3. The chain combines TRBV11-2 with TRBJ2-7; 10 positions agree with TRBD2. V shed 1 base and J 2 bases; nucleotides not matched to a gene: 8. The CDR3 covers 17 residues. The germline gives CDR1 SGHAT, CDR2 FQNNGV. The CDR3 DNA reads as TGTGCCAGCAGCTTAGTGGTTGGTAGCGGGGGGACCTACGAGCAGTACTTC. Protein: CASSLVVGSGGTYEQYF.

This chain connects TRBV15 to TRBJ1-2; 9 nucleotides agree with TRBD1. This CDR3 has 15 amino acids. With 8 bases clipped from V and 2 bases from J, the junction kept 9 bases outside the gene matches. Germline V lookup: CDR1 LNHNV, CDR2 YYDKDF (reference sequence). DNA for the CDR3: TGTGCCACCCGGGGGGGACAGGGTGGGAACTATGGCTACACCTTC. This codes for CATRGGQGGNYGYTF.

A remark on this clone: The identical CDR3 is also encoded by other nucleotide sequences in the sample. The rearrangement links TRBV6-5 to TRBJ1-2; D is perhaps TRBD1 (6 bases). Trimming stripped 5 bases from V and 6 bases from J, with 10 bases between. Germline CDR1 reads MNHEY; CDR2 reads SVGAGI. CDR3 size: 12 residues. The DNA of the CDR3 is TGTGCCAGCAGTCAGGGGTGGGATGGCTACACCTTC. This translates into CASSQGWDGYTF.

This clone was detected once. This rearrangement joins TRBV4-1 to TRBJ2-5; 7 positions agree with TRBD2. Germline CDR1 MGHRA, CDR2 YSYEKL. The CDR3 sequence is 12 residues long. V was clipped by 5 bases and J by 7 bases; unmatched bases: 4. Written as DNA, the CDR3 is TGCGCCAGCAGCTCGCGGGGGAGGACCCAGTACTTC. Protein product: CASSSRGRTQYF.

This chain joins TRBV6-5 and TRBJ2-5; TRBD2 matches 8 bases. This CDR3 is built from 13 residues. Looked up from germline, CDR1 is MNHEY and CDR2 is SVGAGI. V trimming: 6 bases; J trimming: 11 bases; junction bases outside the gene matches: 11. The CDR3 sequence is CASSREGLREQYF. CDR3 DNA sequence: TGTGCCAGCAGCCGGGAGGGACTACGGGAGCAGTACTTC.

V is TRBV18 and J is TRBJ2-6, with D possibly TRBD1 on 6 matching bases. CDR3 length: 17 amino acids. Germline CDR1 and CDR2: KGHSH and LQKENI. With 4 bases removed from V and 4 bases from J, the gap between germline ends came to 17 bases. CDR3 bases: TGTGCCAGCTCACTAGGGCAGGGGTTGAAGGGGGCCAACGTCCTGACTTTC. Its translation: CASSLGQGLKGANVLTF.